This record looks at one T cell receptor beta chain sequence and its context. Its antigen is not identified. The CDR3 length is 17 residues. Germline values: CDR1 SEHNR, CDR2 FQNEAQ (reference sequence). The junction had 8 bases not matched to a gene; V was cut back by 1 base and J by 6 bases. The source of the sample is a study of T cells in Graves' hyperthyroidism and ophthalmopathy. Study outcomes and limitations: Ophthalmopathy prediction by the model preceded onset by a median approximately six months. A model using 13 V-J features told ophthalmopathy apart from stable hyperthyroidism. Most thyroid clonotypes expanded above 0.001 were also detected in blood.

Used for diagnoses were clinical symptoms, serum thyroxine and TRAb, thyroid ultrasound and orbital computed tomography. Authors of the study amplified TCR beta CDR3 regions from RNA transcripts. An initial round of RT-PCR targeting the TCR CDR3 relied on the HTBI primer set. TCRdb recomputed calls from the multiplex PCR reads with MiXCR, one row per CDR3 protein. The sample has under 700,000 distinct CDR3 sequences; 46% are singletons. The rearrangement uses TRBV7-9 and TRBJ1-5; 11 bases are shared with TRBD1. The sample consisted of peripheral blood or thyroid tissue (not recorded which). This clonotype originated in a woman younger than 35 with Graves' hyperthyroidism. The CDR3 loop is CASSLGWTGGGFQPQHF. The DNA for the CDR3 is TGTGCCAGCAGCTTAGGGTGGACAGGGGGCGGTTTTCAGCCCCAGCATTTT.